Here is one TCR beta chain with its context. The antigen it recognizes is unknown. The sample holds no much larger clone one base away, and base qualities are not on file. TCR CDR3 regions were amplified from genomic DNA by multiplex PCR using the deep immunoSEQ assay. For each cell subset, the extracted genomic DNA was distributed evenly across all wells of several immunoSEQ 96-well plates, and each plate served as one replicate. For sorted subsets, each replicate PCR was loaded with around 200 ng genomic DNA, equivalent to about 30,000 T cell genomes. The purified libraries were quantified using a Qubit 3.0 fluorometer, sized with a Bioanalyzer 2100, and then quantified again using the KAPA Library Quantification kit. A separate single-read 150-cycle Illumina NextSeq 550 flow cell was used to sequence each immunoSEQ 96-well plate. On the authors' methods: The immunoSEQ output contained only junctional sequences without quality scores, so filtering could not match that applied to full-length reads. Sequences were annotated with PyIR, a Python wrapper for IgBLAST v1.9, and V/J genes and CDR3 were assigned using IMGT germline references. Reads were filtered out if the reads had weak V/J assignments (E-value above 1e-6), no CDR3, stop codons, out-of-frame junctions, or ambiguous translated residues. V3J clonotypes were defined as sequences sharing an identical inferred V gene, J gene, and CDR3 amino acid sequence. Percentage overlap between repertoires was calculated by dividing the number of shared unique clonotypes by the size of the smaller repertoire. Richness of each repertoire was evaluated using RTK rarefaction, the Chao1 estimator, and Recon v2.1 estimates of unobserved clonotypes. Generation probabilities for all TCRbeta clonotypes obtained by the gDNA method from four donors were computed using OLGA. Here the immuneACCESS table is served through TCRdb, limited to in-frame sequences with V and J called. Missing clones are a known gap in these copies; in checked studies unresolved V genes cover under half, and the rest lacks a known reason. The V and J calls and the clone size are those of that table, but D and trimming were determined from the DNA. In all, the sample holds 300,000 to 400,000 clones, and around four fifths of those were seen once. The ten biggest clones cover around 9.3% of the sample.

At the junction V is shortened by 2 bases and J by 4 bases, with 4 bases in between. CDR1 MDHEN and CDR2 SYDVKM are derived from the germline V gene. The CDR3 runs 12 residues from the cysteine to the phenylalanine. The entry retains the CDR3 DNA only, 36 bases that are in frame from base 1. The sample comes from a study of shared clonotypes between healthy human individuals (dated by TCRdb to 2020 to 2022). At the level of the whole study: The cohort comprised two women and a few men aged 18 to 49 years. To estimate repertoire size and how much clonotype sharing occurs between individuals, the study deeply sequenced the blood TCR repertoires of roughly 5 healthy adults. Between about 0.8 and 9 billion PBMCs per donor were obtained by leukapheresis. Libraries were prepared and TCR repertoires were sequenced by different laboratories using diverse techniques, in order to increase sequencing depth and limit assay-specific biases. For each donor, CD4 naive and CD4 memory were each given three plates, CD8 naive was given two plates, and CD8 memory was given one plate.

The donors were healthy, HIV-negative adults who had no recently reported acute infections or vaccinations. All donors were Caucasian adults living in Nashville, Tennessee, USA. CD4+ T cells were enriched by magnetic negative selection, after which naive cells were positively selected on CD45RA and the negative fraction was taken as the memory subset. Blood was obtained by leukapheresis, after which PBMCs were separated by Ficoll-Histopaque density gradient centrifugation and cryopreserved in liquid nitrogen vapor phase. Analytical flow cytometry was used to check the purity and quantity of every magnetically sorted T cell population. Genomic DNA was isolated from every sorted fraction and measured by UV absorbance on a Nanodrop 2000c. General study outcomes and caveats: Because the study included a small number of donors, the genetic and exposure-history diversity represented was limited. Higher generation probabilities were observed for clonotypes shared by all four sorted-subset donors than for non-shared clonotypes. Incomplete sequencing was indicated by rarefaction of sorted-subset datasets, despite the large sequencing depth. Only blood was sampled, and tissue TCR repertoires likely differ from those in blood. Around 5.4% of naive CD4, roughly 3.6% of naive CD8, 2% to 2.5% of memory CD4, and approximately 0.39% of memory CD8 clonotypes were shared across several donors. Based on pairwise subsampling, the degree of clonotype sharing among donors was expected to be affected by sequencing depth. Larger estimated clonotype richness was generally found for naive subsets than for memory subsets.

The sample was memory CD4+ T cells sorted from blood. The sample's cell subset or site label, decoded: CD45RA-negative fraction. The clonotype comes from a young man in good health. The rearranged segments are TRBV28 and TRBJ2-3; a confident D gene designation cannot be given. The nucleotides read TGTGCCAGCAGTTTAGTTGCAGATACGCAGTATTTT. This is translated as CASSLVADTQYF.